The present TCR beta chain was sequenced within a study of blood T cell repertoires in COVID-19 (dated by TCRdb to 2020 to 2022). For the study in its entirety: Collaborator samples came from the United States, Italy and Spain and covered acute and convalescent phases of COVID-19. A freely available public database, intended as a resource for researchers studying the immune response to SARS-CoV-2, is where the repertoires were released. A de-identified subject ID, COVID-19 status, age in years and sex were almost always included in the sample metadata. The material from the prospective study consisted of cDNA or gDNA derived from T cells, B-cell-depleted T cells, or PBMCs. Where available, HLA class I and class II types were obtained from metadata supplied by the sample provider rather than from assay-based typing. Deeply sampled blood TCRbeta repertoires from subjects exposed to, actively infected with, or recovered from COVID-19 were included in the dataset. Samples came from the ongoing ImmuneRACE study (first 160 participants) plus 1,254 subjects from 6 global collaborators. Here is what the overall study found, with its caveats: The quantity of clinical and demographic metadata differed by source and by participant and was supplied without curation.

There are 15 amino acids in the CDR3, from cysteine to phenylalanine inclusive. The retained sequence is limited to the CDR3, 45 bases, with the frame set at the first base. V and J are trimmed by 6 bases and 5 bases, and the gene matches miss 7 bases of the junction. CDR1 MRHNA and CDR2 SNTAGT were looked up in the germline V gene. Whole blood was collected in K2EDTA tubes by collaborating institutions according to the institutions' own protocols. For TCRbeta analysis, collaborators shipped samples as frozen whole blood, isolated PBMCs, or DNA extracted from either of those sample types. TCRbeta CDR3 regions were amplified from genomic DNA using the immunoSEQ Assay, a bias-controlled multiplex PCR. From the authors' description of their analysis: The number of nucleated cells in each sample was estimated by amplification of reference gene primers within the assay. Sequence reads were collapsed and filtered to measure the absolute abundance of every unique TCRbeta CDR3 rearrangement. For each sample, productive Simpson clonality was calculated by taking the square root of Simpson's diversity index across productive rearrangements. TCRdb took over this immuneACCESS table, retaining in-frame rearrangements with V and J assigned. Such tables are incomplete; in checked studies, under half of the missing clones stem from an unresolved V gene, and the remainder is unexplained. The V and J calls and clone size are taken from that table; D and trimming were inferred from the DNA. The sample includes roughly 76,000 clones, with around 88% observed a single time. The ten largest clones capture roughly 8% of the sample.

In this sample, this clone turned up once. Its antigen remains unidentified. No much larger clonotype is one base removed from it; base qualities were not supplied. Material for sequencing was peripheral blood. The clonotype comes from a man between 25 and 39 years old with acute or convalescent COVID-19. Recombination connected TRBV6-4 to TRBJ2-5; a stretch of 12 junction bases matches TRBD2. The nucleotide sequence reads as follows: TGTGCCAGCAGCGCGACTAGCGGGAGCGGGGAGACCCAGTACTTC. It is translated as CASSATSGSGETQYF.